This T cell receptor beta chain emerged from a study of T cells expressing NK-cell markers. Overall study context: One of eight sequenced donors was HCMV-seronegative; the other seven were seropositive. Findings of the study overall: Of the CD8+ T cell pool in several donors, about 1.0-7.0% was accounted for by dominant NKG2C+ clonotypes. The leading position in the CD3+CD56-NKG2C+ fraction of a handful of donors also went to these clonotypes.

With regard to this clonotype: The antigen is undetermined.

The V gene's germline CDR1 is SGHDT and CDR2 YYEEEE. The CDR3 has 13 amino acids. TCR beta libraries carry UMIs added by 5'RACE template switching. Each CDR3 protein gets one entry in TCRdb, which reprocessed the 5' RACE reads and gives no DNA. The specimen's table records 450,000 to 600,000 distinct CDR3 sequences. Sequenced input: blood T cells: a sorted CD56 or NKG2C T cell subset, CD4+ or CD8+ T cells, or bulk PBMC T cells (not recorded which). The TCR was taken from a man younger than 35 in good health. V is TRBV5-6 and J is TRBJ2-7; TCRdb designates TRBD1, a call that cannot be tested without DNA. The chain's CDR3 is CASSVTGVYEQYF.